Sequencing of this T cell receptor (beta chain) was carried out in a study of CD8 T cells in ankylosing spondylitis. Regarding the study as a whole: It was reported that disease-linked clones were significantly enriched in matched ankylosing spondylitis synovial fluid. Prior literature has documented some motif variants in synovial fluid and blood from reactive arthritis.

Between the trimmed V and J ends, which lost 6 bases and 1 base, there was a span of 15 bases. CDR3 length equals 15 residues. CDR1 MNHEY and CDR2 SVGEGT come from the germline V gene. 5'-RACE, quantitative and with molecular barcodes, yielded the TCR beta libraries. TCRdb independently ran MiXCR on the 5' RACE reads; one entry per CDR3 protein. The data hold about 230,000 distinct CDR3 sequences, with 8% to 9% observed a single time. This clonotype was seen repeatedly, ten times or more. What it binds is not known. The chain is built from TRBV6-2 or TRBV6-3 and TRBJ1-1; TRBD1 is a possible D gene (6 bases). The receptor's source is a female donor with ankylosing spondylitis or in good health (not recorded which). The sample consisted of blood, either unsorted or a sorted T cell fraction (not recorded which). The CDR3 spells CASRGNRVENTEAFF. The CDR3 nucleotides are TGTGCCAGCAGGGGGAACAGGGTGGAGAACACTGAAGCTTTCTTT.